A single sample is the source of the 13 T cell receptor beta chains below, sequenced in a study of cytomegalovirus exposure and HLA in healthy donors. Primers included in the PCR were 60 Vbeta and 13 Jbeta primers. Data came from immunoSEQ multiplex PCR; TCRdb stores just in-frame clones and leaves some out. The repertoire holds 150,000 to 200,000 clones, with about 83% as singletons. Source material: PBMCs. Receptor source: a girl between 10 and 17 years old in good health and CMV-seropositive.

The chain uses TRBV7-3 and TRBJ1-1; 12 bases fit TRBD1. Trimming cost V 5 bases and J 6 bases; bases outside gene matches: 4. The germline CDR1 and CDR2 sequences are SGHTA and FQGTGA. There are 14 residues in the CDR3. In DNA, the CDR3 is TGTGCCAGCAGCCGGGGACAGGGGGCCGCTGAAGCTTTCTTT. This sequence encodes CASSRGQGAAEAFF.

The chain recombines TRBV12-5 with TRBJ2-7; D is unclear. The CDR3 runs to 13 residues. Germline CDR1 is LGHNT and CDR2 is FRNRAP. V lost 7 bases to trimming and J lost 1 base, with 11 bases between them. The CDR3 bases are TGTGCTAGTGATGGCACGTCGTCCTACGAGCAGTACTTC. Residues: CASDGTSSYEQYF.

The J gene is TRBJ1-1, the V gene TRBV7-2; 10 nucleotides align to TRBD1. Germline CDR1 is SGHTA and CDR2 is FQGNSA. Trimming cost V 3 bases and J 6 bases; bases outside gene matches: 19. The CDR3 spans 19 residues. The CDR3 reads CASSFTAGTGVSGIAEAFF. The CDR3, as DNA: TGTGCCAGCAGCTTCACAGCAGGGACAGGGGTTAGCGGTATAGCTGAAGCTTTCTTT.

The rearrangement links TRBV5-4 to TRBJ2-7, with 9 nucleotides matching TRBD1. The CDR3 has 15 amino acids. With 3 bases clipped from V and 6 bases from J, the junction kept 10 bases outside the gene matches. The germline V gene has CDR1 SGHNT and CDR2 YYREEE (reference sequence). The CDR3 coding sequence is TGTGCCAGCAGCTGGGCGGGACAGGGTTTAGGCGAGCAGTACTTC. The encoded protein is CASSWAGQGLGEQYF.

The chain joins TRBV27 to TRBJ2-7, with D perhaps matching TRBD2 (5 bases). CDR1 is MNHEY, CDR2 SMNVEV, per germline (reference sequence). The V and J ends lost 6 bases and 1 base respectively, with 10 bases between them. The CDR3 loop spans 13 amino acids. The CDR3 loop is CASRDTGSYEQYF. Written as DNA, the CDR3 is TGTGCCAGCAGAGATACGGGGTCCTACGAGCAGTACTTC.

CDR3 sequence reads: CASSPGIGENTEAFF. The CDR3 DNA is TGCGCCAGCAGCCCGGGTATAGGGGAGAACACTGAAGCTTTCTTT. The gene calls are TRBV5-1 and TRBJ1-1, with a weak D call TRBD1 (5 bases). Germline V gene lookup returns CDR1 SGHRS and CDR2 YFSETQ. With 4 bases removed from V and 1 base from J, the gap between germline ends came to 14 bases. The CDR3 is 15 amino acids.

The chain carries TRBV29-1 and TRBJ2-3; 7 bases are a match to TRBD1. The ends lost 8 bases at V and 0 bases at J; junction bases unmatched: 14. CDR1 is SQVTM, CDR2 ANQGSEA, per germline. The CDR3 is made up of 16 amino acids. CDR3 sequence reads: CSLRDSMLSSTDTQYF. Written as DNA, the CDR3 is TGCAGCCTCCGGGACAGCATGTTATCTAGCACAGATACGCAGTATTTT.

V usage is TRBV7-8 and J usage is TRBJ2-7, with D perhaps TRBD1 (6 bases). This CDR3 region has 14 residues. The ends were cut back, 7 bases at V and 3 bases at J, with 16 bases in the middle. Germline CDR1 reads SGHVS; CDR2 reads FQNEAQ. The CDR3 nucleotides are TGTGCCAGCACCCCCCAAGACAGGTTCTACGAGCAGTACTTC. This translates into CASTPQDRFYEQYF. The whole variable domain, filled in from reference TRBV7-8 and TRBJ2-7, reads GAGVSQSPRYKVAKRGQDVALRCDPISGHVSLFWYQQALGQGPEFLTYFQNEAQLDKSGLPSDRFFAERPEGSVSTLKIQRTQQEDSAVYLCASTPQDRFYEQYFGPGTRLTVT.

This clone came up a few times. This chain joins TRBV6-4 and TRBJ2-1, with TRBD2 matching over 9 bases. The CDR3 has 16 residues. Per the germline V gene, CDR1 is MRHNA and CDR2 is SNTAGT. V trimming: 6 bases; J trimming: 9 bases; junction bases outside the gene matches: 15. CDR3 in DNA: TGTGCCAGCAGAGTAGCGGGGGAAACCGGGAATGGTGAGCAGTTCTTC. Translation gives CASRVAGETGNGEQFF.

The chain carries TRBV5-8 and TRBJ2-1; D remains unclear. The V end was cut by 2 bases, the J end by 6 bases, with 12 bases between. Looked up from germline, CDR1 is SGHTS and CDR2 is YDEGEE. The CDR3 totals 14 residues. This CDR3 is CASSFSHSSNEQFF. The CDR3 DNA sequence: TGTGCCAGCAGCTTCAGTCATTCCAGCAATGAGCAGTTCTTC.

CDR3 sequence reads: CASSSSRVGSYEQYF. The CDR3 nucleotides are TGTGCCAGCAGCTCCTCCAGGGTCGGCTCCTACGAGCAGTACTTC. This chain connects TRBV7-9 to TRBJ2-7, with a tentative D call TRBD1 (5 bases). Trimming cost V 4 bases and J 0 bases, with 13 bases left between them. Per the germline V gene, CDR1 is SEHNR and CDR2 is FQNEAQ (reference sequence). The CDR3 is made up of 15 amino acids.

Notes on this clone: This sample also contains other DNA sequences that code for the same CDR3. This CDR3 is CASSLGGGNTEAFF. Written as DNA, the CDR3 is TGTGCCAGCAGCTTAGGAGGGGGGAACACTGAAGCTTTCTTT. The chain has TRBV7-2 and TRBJ1-1, with D possibly matching TRBD1 (6 bases). This CDR3 has 14 amino acids. The V gene lost 1 base and the J gene lost 1 base, with 7 bases spanning the gap. In germline, CDR1 is SGHTA, CDR2 FQGNSA.

V and J are TRBV18 and TRBJ1-2; weak D call: TRBD1 (6 bases). Between the trimmed V and J ends, which lost 3 bases and 8 bases, there was a span of 16 bases. The germline V gene encodes CDR1 KGHSH and CDR2 LQKENI. This CDR3 is built from 14 residues. The CDR3 protein is CASSPEGGEAGYTF. The CDR3, as DNA: TGTGCCAGCTCACCCGAAGGGGGAGAAGCGGGCTACACCTTC.